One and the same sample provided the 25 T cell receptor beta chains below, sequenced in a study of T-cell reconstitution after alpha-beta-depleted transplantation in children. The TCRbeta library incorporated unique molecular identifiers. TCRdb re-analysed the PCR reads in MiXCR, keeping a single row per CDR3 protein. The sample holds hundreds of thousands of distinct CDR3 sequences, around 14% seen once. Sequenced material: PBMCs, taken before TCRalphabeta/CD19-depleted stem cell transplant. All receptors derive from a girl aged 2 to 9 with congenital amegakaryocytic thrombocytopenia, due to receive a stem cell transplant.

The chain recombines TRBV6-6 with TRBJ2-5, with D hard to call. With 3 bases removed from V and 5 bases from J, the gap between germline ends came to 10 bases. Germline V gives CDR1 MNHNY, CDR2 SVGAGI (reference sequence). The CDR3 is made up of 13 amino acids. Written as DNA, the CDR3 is TGTGCCAGCAGTTATCGGGCCGGGGAGACCCAGTACTTC. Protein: CASSYRAGETQYF.

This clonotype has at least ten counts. The CDR3 nucleotides are TGTGCCAGCCTGGGACTAGCGGGAGTGTTTCGCTCTGGGGCCAACGTCCTGACTTTC. Amino acids: CASLGLAGVFRSGANVLTF. The chain joins TRBV28 to TRBJ2-6, with 14 bases aligning to TRBD2. The CDR3 is 19 amino acids. CDR1 and CDR2 (germline): MDHEN, SYDVKM. V trimming: 8 bases; J trimming: 0 bases; junction bases outside the gene matches: 9.

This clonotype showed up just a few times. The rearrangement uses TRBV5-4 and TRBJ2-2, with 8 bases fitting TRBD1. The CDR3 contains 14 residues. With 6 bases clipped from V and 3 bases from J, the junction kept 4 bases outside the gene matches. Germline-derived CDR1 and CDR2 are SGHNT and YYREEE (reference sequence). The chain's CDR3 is CASTRDRYTGELFF. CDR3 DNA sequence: TGTGCCAGCACGAGGGACAGGTACACCGGGGAGCTGTTTTTT.

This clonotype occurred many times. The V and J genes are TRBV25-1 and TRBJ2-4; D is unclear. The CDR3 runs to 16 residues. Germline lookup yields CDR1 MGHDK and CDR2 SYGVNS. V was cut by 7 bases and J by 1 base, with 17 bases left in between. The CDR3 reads CASTSSQPSAKNIQYF. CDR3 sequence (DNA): TGTGCCAGCACCTCAAGCCAGCCCTCGGCCAAAAACATTCAGTACTTC.

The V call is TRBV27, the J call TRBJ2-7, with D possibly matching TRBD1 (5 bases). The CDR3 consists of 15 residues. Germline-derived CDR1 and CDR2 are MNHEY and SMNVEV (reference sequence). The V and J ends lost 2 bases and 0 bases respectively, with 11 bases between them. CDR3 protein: CASSLGHQASYEQYF. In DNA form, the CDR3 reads TGTGCCAGCAGTTTAGGACACCAAGCCTCCTACGAGCAGTACTTC.

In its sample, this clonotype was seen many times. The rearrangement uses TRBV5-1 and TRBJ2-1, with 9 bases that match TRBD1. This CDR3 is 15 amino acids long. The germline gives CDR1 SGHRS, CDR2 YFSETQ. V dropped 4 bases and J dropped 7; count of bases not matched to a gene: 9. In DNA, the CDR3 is TGCGCCAGCAGCCTGGACCCACAGGGGGCGAATGAGCAGTTCTTC. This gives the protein CASSLDPQGANEQFF.

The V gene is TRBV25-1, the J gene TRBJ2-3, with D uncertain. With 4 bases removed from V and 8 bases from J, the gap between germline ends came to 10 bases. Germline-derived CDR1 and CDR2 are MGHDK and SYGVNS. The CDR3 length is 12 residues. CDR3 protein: CASSAGAFTQYF. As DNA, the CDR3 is TGTGCCAGCAGTGCGGGCGCCTTTACGCAGTATTTT.

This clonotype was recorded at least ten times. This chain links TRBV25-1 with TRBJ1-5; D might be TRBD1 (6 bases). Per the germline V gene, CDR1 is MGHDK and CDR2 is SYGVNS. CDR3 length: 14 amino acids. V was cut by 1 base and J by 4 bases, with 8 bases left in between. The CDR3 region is CASSELGGNQPQHF. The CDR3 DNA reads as TGTGCCAGCAGTGAATTAGGGGGAAATCAGCCCCAGCATTTT.

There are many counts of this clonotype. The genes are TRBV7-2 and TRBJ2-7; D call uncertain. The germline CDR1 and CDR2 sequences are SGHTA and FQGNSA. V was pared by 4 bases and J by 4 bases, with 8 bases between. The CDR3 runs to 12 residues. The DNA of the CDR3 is TGTGCCAGCAGCTCCGTTATATACGAGCAGTACTTC. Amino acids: CASSSVIYEQYF.

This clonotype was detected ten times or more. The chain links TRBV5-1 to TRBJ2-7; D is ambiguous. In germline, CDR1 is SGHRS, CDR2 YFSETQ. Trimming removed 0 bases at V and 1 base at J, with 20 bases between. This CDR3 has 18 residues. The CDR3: CASSLAPIGLQRSYEQYF. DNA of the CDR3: TGCGCCAGCAGCTTGGCCCCGATCGGGCTTCAAAGGTCCTACGAGCAGTACTTC.

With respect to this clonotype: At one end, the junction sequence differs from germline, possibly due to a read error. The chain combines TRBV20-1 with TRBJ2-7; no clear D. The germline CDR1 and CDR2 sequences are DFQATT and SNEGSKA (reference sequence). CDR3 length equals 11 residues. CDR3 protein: CSASFSYEQSF. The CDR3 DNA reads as TGCAGTGCTAGTTTTAGTTACGAGCAGTCCTTC.

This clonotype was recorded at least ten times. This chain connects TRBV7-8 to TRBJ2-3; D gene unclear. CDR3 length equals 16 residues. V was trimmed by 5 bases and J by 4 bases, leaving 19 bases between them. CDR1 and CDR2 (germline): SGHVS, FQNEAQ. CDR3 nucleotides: TGTGCCAGCAGCCTAAAGGGTTTATTACTTTCAGATACGCAGTATTTT. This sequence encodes CASSLKGLLLSDTQYF.

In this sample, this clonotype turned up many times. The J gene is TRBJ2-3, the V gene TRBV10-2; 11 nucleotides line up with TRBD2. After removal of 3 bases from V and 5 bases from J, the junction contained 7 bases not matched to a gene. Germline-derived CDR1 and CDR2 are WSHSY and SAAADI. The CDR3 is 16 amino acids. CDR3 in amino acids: CASSDPHGTSGDTQYF. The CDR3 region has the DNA TGCGCCAGCAGTGATCCCCACGGGACTAGCGGAGATACGCAGTATTTT.

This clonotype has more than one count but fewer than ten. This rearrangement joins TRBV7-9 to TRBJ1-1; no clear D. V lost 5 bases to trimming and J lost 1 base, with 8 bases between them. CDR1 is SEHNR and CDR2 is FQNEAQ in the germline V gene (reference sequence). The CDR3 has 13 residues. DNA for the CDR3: TGTGCCAGCAGCGCAACAGCGAACACTGAAGCTTTCTTT. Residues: CASSATANTEAFF.

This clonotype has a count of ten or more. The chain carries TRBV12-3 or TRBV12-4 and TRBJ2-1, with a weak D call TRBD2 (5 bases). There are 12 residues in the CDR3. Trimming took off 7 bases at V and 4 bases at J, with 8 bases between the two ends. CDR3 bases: TGTGCCAGCAAGAGCGGATACAATGAGCAGTTCTTC. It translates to CASKSGYNEQFF.

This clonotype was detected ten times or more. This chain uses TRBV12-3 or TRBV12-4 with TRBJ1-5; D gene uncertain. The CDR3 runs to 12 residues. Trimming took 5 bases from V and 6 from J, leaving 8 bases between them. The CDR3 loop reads CASSEDGQPQHF. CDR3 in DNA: TGTGCCAGCAGTGAGGACGGTCAGCCCCAGCATTTT.

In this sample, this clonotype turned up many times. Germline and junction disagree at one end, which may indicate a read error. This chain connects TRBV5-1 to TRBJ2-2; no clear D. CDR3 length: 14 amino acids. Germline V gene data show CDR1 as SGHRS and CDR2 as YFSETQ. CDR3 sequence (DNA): TGTGCCAGCAGCTTAGGGTGGAACACCGGGGAGCTGTTTTTT. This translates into CASSLGWNTGELFF.

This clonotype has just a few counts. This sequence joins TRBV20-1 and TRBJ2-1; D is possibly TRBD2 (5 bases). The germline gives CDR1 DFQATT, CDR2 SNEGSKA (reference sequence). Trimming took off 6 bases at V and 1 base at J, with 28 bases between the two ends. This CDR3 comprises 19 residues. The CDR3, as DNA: TGCAGTGCCCTTCCCCCACTAGGAACAAACCTAACATCCTACAATGAGCAGTTCTTC. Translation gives CSALPPLGTNLTSYNEQFF.

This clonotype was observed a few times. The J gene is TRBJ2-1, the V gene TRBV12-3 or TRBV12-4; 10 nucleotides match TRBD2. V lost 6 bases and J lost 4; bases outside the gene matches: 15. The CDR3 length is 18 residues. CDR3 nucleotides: TGTGCCAGCAGGGGTCCCCGGGCGGCTAGCGGGAGTTACAATGAGCAGTTCTTC. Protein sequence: CASRGPRAASGSYNEQFF.

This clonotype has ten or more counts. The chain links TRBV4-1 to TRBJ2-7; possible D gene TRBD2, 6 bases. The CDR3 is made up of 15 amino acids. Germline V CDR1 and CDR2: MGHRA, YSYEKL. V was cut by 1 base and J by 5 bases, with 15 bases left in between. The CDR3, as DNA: TGCGCCAGCAGCCAAGTCCTCGGGAGCAACAACGAGCAGTACTTC. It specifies CASSQVLGSNNEQYF.

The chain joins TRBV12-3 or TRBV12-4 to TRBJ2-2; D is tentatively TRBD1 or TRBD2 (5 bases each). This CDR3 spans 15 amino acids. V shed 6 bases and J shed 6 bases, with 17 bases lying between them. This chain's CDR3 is CASRPGPPWAGELFF. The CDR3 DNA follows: TGTGCCAGCAGACCGGGACCCCCTTGGGCCGGGGAGCTGTTTTTT.

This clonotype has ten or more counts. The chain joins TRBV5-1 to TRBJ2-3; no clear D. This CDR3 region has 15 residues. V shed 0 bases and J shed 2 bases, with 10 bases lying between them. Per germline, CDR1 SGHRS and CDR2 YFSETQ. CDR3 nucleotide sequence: TGCGCCAGCAGCTTGGGAAAACCGCTCACAGATACGCAGTATTTT. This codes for CASSLGKPLTDTQYF.

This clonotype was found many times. The CDR3 protein is CSAVIRPEQFF. The CDR3 DNA reads TGCAGTGCTGTGATCCGCCCCGAGCAGTTCTTC. V and J are TRBV20-1 and TRBJ2-1; D is ambiguous. The germline V gene has CDR1 DFQATT and CDR2 SNEGSKA (reference sequence). The V end was cut by 5 bases, the J end by 10 bases, with 12 bases between. The CDR3 contains 11 residues.

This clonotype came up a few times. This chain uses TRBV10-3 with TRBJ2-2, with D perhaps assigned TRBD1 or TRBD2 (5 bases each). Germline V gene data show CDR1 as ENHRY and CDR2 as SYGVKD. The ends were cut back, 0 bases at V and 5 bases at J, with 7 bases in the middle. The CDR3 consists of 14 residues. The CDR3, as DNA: TGTGCCATCAGTGAGTCGAGGGGTACCGGGGAGCTGTTTTTT. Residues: CAISESRGTGELFF.

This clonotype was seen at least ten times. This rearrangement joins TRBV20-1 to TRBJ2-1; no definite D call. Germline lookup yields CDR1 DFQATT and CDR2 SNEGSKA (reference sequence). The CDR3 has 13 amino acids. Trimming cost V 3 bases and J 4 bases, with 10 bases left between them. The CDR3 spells CSASAENYNEQFF. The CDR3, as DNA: TGCAGTGCTAGTGCGGAGAATTACAATGAGCAGTTCTTC.